This is a list of T cell receptor beta chains from one sample in a study of T cells after yellow fever vaccination. A single record per CDR3 protein comes from TCRdb applying MiXCR to the 5' RACE reads. The table has about 140,000 distinct CDR3 sequences, more than 6% seen once. The starting material was CD4+ T cells sorted from PBMCs, obtained 5 days after the yellow fever booster vaccination. These receptors all stem from a man aged 25 to 40 who received the YFV17D yellow fever vaccine. Both conserved end residues are trimmed from each CDR3.

v_gene	len	j_gene	CDR3aa
TRBV7-2	11	TRBJ2-3	ASSLGFTDTQY
TRBV20-1	13	TRBJ2-2	SASRTSGLTGELF
TRBV28	16	TRBJ2-6	ASSPPTRGGAGASVLT
TRBV7-2	14	TRBJ2-1	ASSSQGTSGDNEQF
TRBV3-1	12	TRBJ2-3	ASSHDSYTDTQY
TRBV7-4	14	TRBJ2-3	ASSSGVGNRTDTQY
TRBV20-1	12	TRBJ1-1	SAPGTGYRNEAF
TRBV4-2	16	TRBJ2-3	ASSQEPSGSGGSDTQY
TRBV28	13	TRBJ1-6	ASTYPGAGLSPLH
TRBV29-1	13	TRBJ1-5	SVLLDRSSNQPQH
TRBV2	10	TRBJ2-5	ASKRVGETQY
TRBV20-1	13	TRBJ1-6	SARDSGTDISPLH
TRBV19	14	TRBJ1-1	ASSISQGVRSTEAF
TRBV5-8	11	TRBJ1-1	ASSSTLGSEAF
TRBV11-2	12	TRBJ2-6	ASRTVGGTPVLT
TRBV23-1	13	TRBJ2-2	ASSQSLLNTGELF
TRBV4-2	13	TRBJ2-7	ASSQDTDTDYEQY
TRBV27	13	TRBJ2-2	ASSRRRLDTGELF
TRBV5-1	13	TRBJ2-1	ASSLRAGSYNEQF
TRBV6-1	12	TRBJ2-5	ASTGQSLQETQY
TRBV7-8	12	TRBJ2-7	ASSLSPSENEQY
TRBV20-1	12	TRBJ2-7	SAGRLAGGYEQY
TRBV5-1	13	TRBJ2-1	ASRGRQGYNNEQF
TRBV18	13	TRBJ2-3	ASSWTGGDTDTQY
TRBV24-1	14	TRBJ2-1	ATSARGGHRVDEQF
TRBV9	16	TRBJ2-3	ASSVNLLSGGPTDTQY
TRBV18	16	TRBJ2-1	ASSPPQGGSVTYNEQF
TRBV5-1	14	TRBJ2-1	ASSPTGIGGYNEQF
TRBV7-3	13	TRBJ2-1	ASSLGPLQYNEQF
TRBV11-2	12	TRBJ2-1	ASSFDYINNEQF
TRBV6-5	13	TRBJ2-4	ASTPTSISKNIQY
TRBV3-1	13	TRBJ2-3	ASTQIGASTDTQY
TRBV7-2	11	TRBJ2-7	ASSSSQLYEQY
TRBV13	11	TRBJ2-5	ASSVGGGETQY
TRBV20-1	10	TRBJ2-7	SARGPSYEQY
TRBV10-3	12	TRBJ1-1	AITNRDLNTEAF
TRBV5-1	12	TRBJ1-1	ASSIDRGNTGAF
TRBV18	9	TRBJ2-7	ASSPGEEQY
TRBV18	15	TRBJ2-1	ASSPPVAQGVYNEQF
TRBV19	13	TRBJ2-2	ASRPLAANTGELF
TRBV5-1	12	TRBJ2-7	ASSPGQVAYEQY
TRBV7-2	12	TRBJ2-2	ASSLDPNTGELF
TRBV7-6	11	TRBJ1-2	ASSLGQRRGYT
TRBV7-9	12	TRBJ2-5	ASRFKGGGETQY
TRBV7-2	14	TRBJ2-3	ASSLGGLSGTDTQY
TRBV5-1	13	TRBJ2-7	ASSSAPTGNDEQY
TRBV12-3/TRBV12-4	14	TRBJ2-2	ASSPWGSGKTGELF
TRBV2	10	TRBJ2-2	ASSAGSGELF
TRBV5-4	13	TRBJ2-5	ASAVVAGGQETQY
TRBV20-1	10	TRBJ1-5	SARVGGQAQH
TRBV20-1	16	TRBJ2-1	SARVLRAGEVWTSEQF
TRBV7-6	13	TRBJ2-2	ASSQGPESRRELF